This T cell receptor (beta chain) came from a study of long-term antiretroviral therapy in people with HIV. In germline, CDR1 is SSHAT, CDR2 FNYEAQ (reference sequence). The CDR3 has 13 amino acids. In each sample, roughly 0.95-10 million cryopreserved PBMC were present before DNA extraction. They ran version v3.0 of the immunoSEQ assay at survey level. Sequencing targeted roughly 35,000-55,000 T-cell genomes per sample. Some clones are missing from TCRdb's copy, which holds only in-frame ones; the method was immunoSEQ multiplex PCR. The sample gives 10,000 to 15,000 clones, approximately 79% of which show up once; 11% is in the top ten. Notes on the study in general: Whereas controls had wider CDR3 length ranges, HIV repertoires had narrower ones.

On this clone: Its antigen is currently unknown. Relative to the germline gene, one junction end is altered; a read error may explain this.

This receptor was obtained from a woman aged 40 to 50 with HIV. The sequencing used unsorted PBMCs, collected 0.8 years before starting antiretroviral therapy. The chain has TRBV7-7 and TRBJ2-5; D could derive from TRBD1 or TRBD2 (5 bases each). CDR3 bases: TGTGCTAGCAGCTTGGGGGTCCGAGAGACCCAGTACTTC. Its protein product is CASSLGVRETQYF.